One T cell receptor (beta chain) is described in this entry. This clonotype was detected ten times or more. It has no known antigen specificity. Per-base qualities were not stored, and no clone one base away is much larger. The sample belongs to a study of T cells after yellow fever vaccination (dated by TCRdb to between 2018 and 2021). The study in broad terms: The SMART-Seq v4 Ultra Low Input RNA kit was used to prepare libraries from fractions with low cell numbers. Bulk TCR alpha and beta repertoires were sequenced longitudinally to track T-cell clones before and after primary and booster YFV17D yellow fever vaccination. Two healthy male donors, one aged 18 to 29 and one aged 30 to 40 years, were included in the cohort. Blood was drawn at multiple timepoints before and after primary and secondary immunization, with bulk PBMC replicates and cell subsets isolated.

Synthesis of TCR cDNA relied on 5'RACE template switching, a step that introduced a universal primer site along with unique molecular identifiers. Priming for cDNA synthesis came from both the TCR alpha and TCR beta constant segments. Libraries were amplified in two PCR steps, with sample barcodes and sequencing adapters added in the second step. Sequencing of libraries was done on Illumina HiSeq 2500 (2x100 bp) or NovaSeq (2x150 bp). The study's processing was this. Demultiplexing of reads and collapsing into UMI consensus sequences were performed with MIGEC, and V(D)J alignment was carried out with MiXCR. Clonotypes responding to the vaccine were identified with edgeR on replicate PBMC samples, with the criteria of FDR below 0.01 and a log2 fold change above 5 up to day 15. CD4 or CD8 identity was assigned to each bulk clonotype according to whether the clonotype was present at higher abundance in the sequenced CD4 repertoire or the sequenced CD8 repertoire. TCRdb redid the processing of the public reads, applying fastp at Q25 and MiXCR, and retained in-frame beta chains. Rows are unified per CDR3 protein, each entry keeping the most common DNA and genes. The V and J calls, along with clone size, are taken from TCRdb and not from the paper's own processing. Recorded for this sample are around 180,000 distinct CDR3 sequences; 6.2% of them occurred a single time. 2.9% of the sample comes from the top ten.

CDR1 SGHTA and CDR2 FQGNSA were looked up in the germline V gene. The CDR3 holds 13 amino acids from the cysteine to the phenylalanine. Here the CDR3 DNA is all that survives: 39 bases in frame from base 1. V and J are truncated by 3 bases and 7 bases respectively, leaving an intervening sequence of 10 bases. What the research found in general, with its limitations: A small fraction of clonotypes showed up in both the CD4 and CD8 compartments, probably as a result of convergent recombination. After the booster, most of the clones that had expanded following primary vaccination were detected again (around 97% of CD4 and 85% to 90% of CD8), which suggests that memory was broadly maintained. Compared with the primary T-cell response, the secondary T-cell response was faster but weaker, reaching its peak on day 5 rather than on day 15. FACS-sorted repertoires could contain abundant contaminating clonotypes from the bulk population, so computational filtering was required. Because the study included only a couple of donors, the extent to which the findings can be generalized is limited.

Explained via the paper, the treatment or condition label denotes: live attenuated yellow fever vaccine strain. PBMCs were isolated from peripheral blood using a standard Ficoll-Paque protocol. Dynabeads CD4 and CD8 positive selection kits were used to isolate the CD4 and CD8 T-cell fractions. RNA was extracted with TriZol from bulk PBMCs, CD4 and CD8 fractions, and dextramer-positive and dextramer-negative fractions. The chain was built from TRBV7-2 and TRBJ1-5; a confident D gene designation cannot be given. The sample was CD4+ T cells sorted from PBMCs, taken on the day of the first yellow fever vaccination. This sequence was found in a man aged 18 to 29 who received the YFV17D yellow fever vaccine. The nucleotide sequence reads as follows: TGTGCCAGCAGCTTGAGTGAGGGCCAGCCCCAGCATTTT. Translated, this gives CASSLSEGQPQHF.